The following is a T cell receptor (beta chain) sequence with its context. What it recognizes is unknown. This sample is part of a study of T cells in Graves' hyperthyroidism and ophthalmopathy. Study outcomes and limitations: Ophthalmopathy, which appeared later, was predicted by the model a median around 6.9 months before onset. Most clonotypes expanded in thyroid above 0.001 were likewise present in blood.

Germline CDR1 SGHKS, CDR2 YYEKEE (reference sequence). This CDR3 has 19 residues. Germline trimming cut 3 bases from V and 2 bases from J; bases unmatched to any gene: 19. TCR beta CDR3 sequences were amplified from RNA transcripts. During a first-round RT-PCR of the TCR CDR3, the HTBI primer set was used. TCRdb re-called the multiplex PCR reads through MiXCR, storing one row per CDR3 protein. The profile covers about 350,000 distinct CDR3 sequences, with 14% appearing a single time and around 25% taken by the ten largest. Stable Graves' hyperthyroidism meant no ophthalmopathy progression within 18 months.

Sequenced sample: blood. This sequence was found in a woman in her twenties or thirties with Graves' hyperthyroidism. The gene calls are TRBV5-5 and TRBJ1-2; the match to TRBD1 covers 7 bases. CDR3 sequence reads: CASSSRDSWTYQRNYGYTF. In DNA, the CDR3 is TGTGCCAGCAGCTCAAGGGACAGCTGGACATACCAACGAAACTATGGCTACACCTTC.